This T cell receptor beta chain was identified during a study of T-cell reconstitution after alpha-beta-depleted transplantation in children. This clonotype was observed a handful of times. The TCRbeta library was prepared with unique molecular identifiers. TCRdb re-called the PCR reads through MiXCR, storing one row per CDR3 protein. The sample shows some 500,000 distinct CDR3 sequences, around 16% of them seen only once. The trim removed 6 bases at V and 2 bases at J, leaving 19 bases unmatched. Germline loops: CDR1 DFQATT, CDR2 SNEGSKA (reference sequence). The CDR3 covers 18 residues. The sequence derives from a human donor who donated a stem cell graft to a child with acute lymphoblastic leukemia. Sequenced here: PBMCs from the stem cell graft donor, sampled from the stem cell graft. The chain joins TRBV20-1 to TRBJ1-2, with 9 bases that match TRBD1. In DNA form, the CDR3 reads TGCAGTGCAAACCGGTACCTACCCGGGACAGGGTTAAACTATGGCTACACCTTC. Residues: CSANRYLPGTGLNYGYTF.